A selection of T cell receptor beta chains follows, all from one sample in a study of blood T cell repertoires in COVID-19. The protocol was immunoSEQ multiplex PCR, while the TCRdb copy is restricted to in-frame clones and leaves out a portion. Of a few hundred thousand clones listed, around 85% are singletons. The sequencing input was peripheral blood. The receptors derive from a woman aged 18-29 years with acute or convalescent COVID-19. CDR3s include the opening cysteine and the closing phenylalanine or tryptophan. A D gene is named only where the DNA matches it firmly. Some rows mark clone size as missing; the rest say once, few, many or name a class of expanded clone.

cdr3_length: 18
v_call: TRBV28
d_call: TRBD1
clone_size: .
j_call: TRBJ1-4
cdr3_aa: CASRSPPGTGDNNEKLFF
cdr3_nt: TGTGCCAGCAGGTCCCCACCCGGGACAGGGGATAATAATGAAAAACTGTTTTTT

cdr3_length: 14
v_call: TRBV19
d_call: .
clone_size: few
j_call: TRBJ1-4
cdr3_aa: CASSKGGLDEKLFF
cdr3_nt: TGTGCCAGTAGTAAAGGGGGATTGGATGAAAAACTGTTTTTT

cdr3_length: 14
v_call: TRBV7-3
d_call: .
clone_size: .
j_call: TRBJ2-1
cdr3_aa: CASSRGGANNEQFF
cdr3_nt: TGTGCCAGCAGCCGAGGGGGGGCAAACAATGAGCAGTTCTTC

cdr3_length: 16
v_call: TRBV7-9
d_call: TRBD2
clone_size: many
j_call: TRBJ2-3
cdr3_aa: CASSPGLDLSTDTQYF
cdr3_nt: TGTGCCAGCAGCCCGGGACTAGACCTAAGCACAGATACGCAGTATTTT

cdr3_length: 18
v_call: TRBV12-5
d_call: TRBD1
clone_size: .
j_call: TRBJ1-3
cdr3_aa: CASGPGQGATVSGNTIYF
cdr3_nt: TGTGCTAGTGGCCCCGGACAGGGGGCGACCGTTTCTGGAAACACCATATATTTT

cdr3_length: 16
v_call: TRBV4-1
d_call: TRBD1
clone_size: .
j_call: TRBJ1-5
cdr3_aa: CASSQDGQGSNQPQHF
cdr3_nt: TGCGCCAGCAGCCAAGACGGACAGGGTAGCAATCAGCCCCAGCATTTT

cdr3_length: 16
v_call: TRBV6-6
d_call: .
clone_size: .
j_call: TRBJ1-6
cdr3_aa: CASSNSLSSYNSPLHF
cdr3_nt: TGTGCCAGCAGTAACAGTTTAAGCTCCTATAATTCACCCCTCCACTTT

cdr3_length: 15
v_call: TRBV18
d_call: TRBD1
clone_size: .
j_call: TRBJ2-7
cdr3_aa: CASSPGQAFRYEQYF
cdr3_nt: TGTGCCAGCTCACCCGGACAGGCCTTTAGGTACGAGCAGTACTTC

cdr3_length: 13
v_call: TRBV6-5
d_call: .
clone_size: .
j_call: TRBJ1-1
cdr3_aa: CASSYAERTEAFF
cdr3_nt: TGTGCCAGCAGTTACGCAGAGAGGACTGAAGCTTTCTTT

cdr3_length: 14
v_call: TRBV6-2/TRBV6-3
d_call: .
clone_size: .
j_call: TRBJ2-2
cdr3_aa: CASSVTANTGELFF
cdr3_nt: TGTGCCAGCAGCGTGACAGCGAACACCGGGGAGCTGTTTTTT

cdr3_length: 15
v_call: TRBV7-2
d_call: TRBD2
clone_size: once
j_call: TRBJ2-2
cdr3_aa: CASSRLAGLTGELFF
cdr3_nt: TGTGCCAGCAGTAGACTAGCGGGGCTGACCGGGGAGCTGTTTTTT

cdr3_length: 15
v_call: TRBV5-6
d_call: TRBD1
clone_size: .
j_call: TRBJ1-2
cdr3_aa: CASSFRDREKNGYTF
cdr3_nt: TGTGCCAGCAGCTTCCGGGACAGGGAAAAGAATGGCTACACCTTC

cdr3_length: 15
v_call: TRBV19
d_call: TRBD2
clone_size: .
j_call: TRBJ2-7
cdr3_aa: CASSIDRTRSYEQYF
cdr3_nt: TGTGCCAGTAGTATAGATCGGACTAGATCCTACGAGCAGTACTTC

cdr3_length: 15
v_call: TRBV5-5
d_call: .
clone_size: .
j_call: TRBJ1-5
cdr3_aa: CASSLGTETWQPQHF
cdr3_nt: TGTGCCAGCAGCTTGGGGACAGAAACTTGGCAGCCCCAGCATTTT

cdr3_length: 15
v_call: TRBV19
d_call: TRBD1
clone_size: .
j_call: TRBJ1-2
cdr3_aa: CASSAQTGGNYGYTF
cdr3_nt: TGTGCCAGTAGTGCCCAAACAGGGGGTAACTATGGCTACACCTTC

cdr3_length: 15
v_call: TRBV9
d_call: .
clone_size: .
j_call: TRBJ2-2
cdr3_aa: CASSVDPSRLGELFF
cdr3_nt: TGTGCCAGCAGCGTAGATCCTAGCAGGTTAGGGGAGCTGTTTTTT

cdr3_length: 12
v_call: TRBV12-3/TRBV12-4
d_call: .
clone_size: once
j_call: TRBJ1-3
cdr3_aa: CASSDRGNTIYF
cdr3_nt: TGTGCCAGCAGTGACAGGGGAAACACCATATATTTT

cdr3_length: 14
v_call: TRBV5-1
d_call: .
clone_size: few
j_call: TRBJ1-4
cdr3_aa: CASSLVPDRKKLFF
cdr3_nt: TGCGCCAGCAGCTTGGTTCCGGACAGAAAAAAACTGTTTTTT

cdr3_length: 13
v_call: TRBV10-2
d_call: .
clone_size: .
j_call: TRBJ1-2
cdr3_aa: CASSDREDYGYTF
cdr3_nt: TGCGCCAGCAGTGACAGGGAAGACTATGGCTACACCTTC

cdr3_length: 15
v_call: TRBV28
d_call: .
clone_size: .
j_call: TRBJ1-5
cdr3_aa: CASSLSRGGNQPQHF
cdr3_nt: TGTGCCAGCAGTTTATCCAGGGGAGGCAATCAGCCCCAGCATTTT

cdr3_length: 14
v_call: TRBV5-6
d_call: TRBD1
clone_size: .
j_call: TRBJ1-2
cdr3_aa: CASSWGQAWGGYTF
cdr3_nt: TGTGCCAGCAGCTGGGGACAGGCGTGGGGTGGCTACACCTTC

cdr3_length: 15
v_call: TRBV2
d_call: TRBD1
clone_size: .
j_call: TRBJ1-1
cdr3_aa: CASSGQGASGTEAFF
cdr3_nt: TGTGCCAGCAGTGGACAGGGGGCAAGTGGCACTGAAGCTTTCTTT